These 9 T cell receptor beta chains originate from one sample sequenced in a study of cytomegalovirus exposure and HLA in healthy donors. PCR used 60 Vbeta primers and 13 Jbeta primers. The assay was immunoSEQ multiplex PCR, and TCRdb's table has in-frame clones only and misses some. The sample gives over 80,000 clones, around 80% of which show up once; approximately 5.4% is in the top ten. The sample consisted of PBMCs. The receptors were gathered from a man aged 35 to 55 in good health and CMV-seropositive.

This clone came up a few times. The chain carries TRBV13 and TRBJ1-1; 9 nucleotides line up with TRBD1. The CDR3 covers 15 residues. Germline V CDR1 and CDR2: PRHDT, FYEKMQ (reference sequence). The junction had 5 bases not matched to a gene; V was cut back by 0 bases and J by 6 bases. CDR3 sequence (DNA): TGTGCCAGCAGCTTAGGACAGGGGGCTAAGGCTGAAGCTTTCTTT. Its translation is CASSLGQGAKAEAFF.

The CDR3 sequence is CASSQGQGNEKLFF. CDR3 in DNA: TGTGCCAGCAGCCAAGGACAGGGTAATGAAAAACTGTTTTTT. The rearrangement joins TRBV5-6 to TRBJ1-4; 8 nucleotides match TRBD1. J gave up 4 bases and V 4 bases, and 3 bases lay outside the gene matches. Germline V gives CDR1 SGHDT, CDR2 YYEEEE. The CDR3 loop spans 14 amino acids.

J is TRBJ2-1 and V is TRBV14, with 10 nucleotides matching TRBD2. This CDR3 is built from 13 residues. Trimming cost V 4 bases and J 9 bases; bases outside gene matches: 3. Germline-derived CDR1 and CDR2 are SGHDN and FVKESK. CDR3 region: CASSPRLAGEQFF. Here the CDR3 DNA reads TGTGCCAGCAGCCCCCGACTAGCGGGTGAGCAGTTCTTC.

V and J are TRBV6-5 and TRBJ2-3, with a weak D call TRBD2 (6 bases). With 3 bases removed from V and 7 bases from J, the gap between germline ends came to 14 bases. The germline V gene encodes CDR1 MNHEY and CDR2 SVGAGI. The CDR3 loop spans 14 amino acids. The DNA of the CDR3 is TGTGCCAGCAGTTATTCGGTCCTAGCGAATACGCAGTATTTT. Its translation is CASSYSVLANTQYF.

This sequence joins TRBV11-3 and TRBJ2-1; D gene unclear. This CDR3 is built from 14 residues. Germline V gene lookup returns CDR1 SGHNT and CDR2 YENEEA. Between the trimmed V and J ends, which lost 4 bases and 7 bases, there was a span of 14 bases. The CDR3 DNA is TGTGCCAGCAGCTCCTCCCTAGATGGGAATGAGCAGTTCTTC. Amino acids: CASSSSLDGNEQFF.

The rearrangement joins TRBV7-7 to TRBJ2-1, with 7 bases identical to TRBD1. V shed 5 bases, J shed 0 bases, and the junction held 10 bases outside the gene matches. This CDR3 is 17 amino acids long. Per the germline V gene, CDR1 is SSHAT and CDR2 is FNYEAQ (reference sequence). CDR3 sequence reads: CASSPRTGASSYNEQFF. For the CDR3, the DNA is TGTGCCAGCAGCCCGCGGACAGGCGCAAGCTCCTACAATGAGCAGTTCTTC.

V gene TRBV6-6 combines with J gene TRBJ2-7; D unclear. CDR1 MNHNY and CDR2 SVGAGI come from the germline V gene (reference sequence). V dropped 5 bases and J dropped 0 bases, with 5 bases sitting between them. This CDR3 has 12 amino acids. CDR3 nucleotide sequence: TGTGCCAGCAGTAGGAGCTCCTACGAGCAGTACTTC. Protein: CASSRSSYEQYF.

The chain joins TRBV12-5 to TRBJ2-2; 12 nucleotides align to TRBD2. Trimming at V came to 0 bases and at J to 1 base, leaving 3 bases not matched to a gene. This CDR3 has 18 residues. Germline V gene data show CDR1 as LGHNT and CDR2 as FRNRAP. The CDR3 sequence: CASGLVLTSGGNTGELFF. The CDR3 DNA sequence: TGTGCTAGTGGTTTGGTCCTGACTAGCGGGGGGAACACCGGGGAGCTGTTTTTT. Supplemented by reference TRBV12-5 and TRBJ2-2, the full variable domain reads DARVTQTPRHKVTEMGQEVTMRCQPILGHNTVFWYRQTMMQGLELLAYFRNRAPLDDSGMPKDRFSAEMPDATLATLKIQPSEPRDSAVYFCASGLVLTSGGNTGELFFGEGSRLTVL.

This chain uses TRBV28 with TRBJ1-2; no reliable D call. This CDR3 region has 13 residues. CDR1 MDHEN and CDR2 SYDVKM come from the germline V gene. V was cut by 7 bases and J by 5 bases, with 14 bases left in between. The CDR3 loop is CASMFSGGYGYTF. DNA for the CDR3: TGTGCCAGCATGTTTAGTGGAGGTTATGGCTACACCTTC.